A single sample gave rise to the 24 T cell receptor beta chains below, sequenced in a study of blood T cell repertoires in COVID-19. Profiling relied on immunoSEQ multiplex PCR, and the TCRdb table lists in-frame clones only, not all of them. The table includes fewer than 400,000 clones, roughly 90% detected once. Sample: PBMCs or T cells enriched from blood (not recorded which). The receptors come from a woman younger than 45 who had recovered from COVID-19.

This chain joins TRBV19 and TRBJ2-7; 7 bases fit TRBD1. V lost 5 bases, J lost 3 bases, and 4 bases stayed unmatched. This CDR3 is 13 amino acids long. The germline gives CDR1 LNHDA, CDR2 SQIVND (reference sequence). CDR3 in DNA: TGTGCCAGTAGTCCCGGGACAGACTACGAGCAGTACTTC. Translating it yields CASSPGTDYEQYF.

The chain recombines TRBV4-2 with TRBJ2-7, with D maybe TRBD2 (7 bases). V was clipped by 0 bases and J by 3 bases, with 15 bases between them. The CDR3 has 16 amino acids. Germline V gene sequence: CDR1 LGHNA, CDR2 YNFKEQ. The CDR3 DNA reads TGTGCCAGCAGCCAAGAGGGGGGGGCCTCGGACTACGAGCAGTACTTC. This encodes CASSQEGGASDYEQYF.

This chain links TRBV5-3 with TRBJ1-3, with TRBD1 matching 7 bases. TRBV5-3 is an open reading frame, and its role is uncertain. V lost 7 bases and J lost 0; bases outside the gene matches: 10. The CDR3 is 16 residues long. The CDR3 region has the DNA TGTGCCAGACCTCATGACAGGGCTAGCTCTGGAAACACCATATATTTT. Amino acids: CARPHDRASSGNTIYF.

The J gene is TRBJ2-5, the V gene TRBV18; the D gene could be TRBD1 or TRBD2 (6 bases each). The CDR3 runs to 13 residues. Trimming pared 5 bases from V and 4 bases from J, leaving 11 bases between. From germline, CDR1 is KGHSH and CDR2 LQKENI. This CDR3 reads CASSTQGGETQYF. As DNA, the CDR3 is TGTGCCAGCTCAACACAGGGAGGAGAGACCCAGTACTTC.

This clone was observed a single time. The chain combines TRBV28 with TRBJ2-1, with 9 bases fitting TRBD1. The V gene end was trimmed by 6 bases and the J gene end by 5 bases; junction bases not matched to a gene: 14. Germline values: CDR1 MDHEN, CDR2 SYDVKM. CDR3 length: 17 residues. The CDR3 is CASSHPLGDRAHNEQFF. CDR3 coding DNA: TGTGCCAGCAGCCACCCTCTAGGGGACAGGGCACACAATGAGCAGTTCTTC.

The V gene is TRBV7-6, the J gene TRBJ1-3; maybe TRBD1 (5 bases). Germline loops: CDR1 SGHVS, CDR2 FNYEAQ. The CDR3 has 15 amino acids. Trimming cost V 4 bases and J 2 bases, with 12 bases left between them. CDR3 sequence reads: CASSSISGAGNTIYF. The CDR3 DNA reads as TGTGCCAGCAGCTCCATTTCGGGGGCTGGAAACACCATATATTTT.

CDR3 loop: CSVLEGSQYF. The DNA of the CDR3 is TGCAGCGTTCTGGAGGGTTCACAGTATTTT. The V and J genes are TRBV29-1 and TRBJ2-3, with D possibly TRBD2 on 6 matching bases. Germline CDR1 and CDR2: SQVTM and ANQGSEA. V was trimmed by 5 bases and J by 12 bases, leaving 12 bases between them. This CDR3 spans 10 amino acids.

Worth noting for this clone: This specimen includes other DNA sequences encoding the same CDR3. This chain links TRBV29-1 with TRBJ1-1, with 8 bases lining up with TRBD1. V lost 7 bases and J lost 2; bases outside the gene matches: 6. The CDR3 has 13 amino acids. CDR1 and CDR2 (germline): SQVTM, ANQGSEA. This chain's CDR3 is CSAGTGQNTEAFF. The CDR3 DNA reads as TGCAGCGCCGGGACAGGTCAAAACACTGAAGCTTTCTTT.

The V call is TRBV4-1, the J call TRBJ2-5, with 8 bases fitting TRBD2. Per germline, CDR1 MGHRA and CDR2 YSYEKL. Trimming took 0 bases from V and 2 from J; bases not matched to a gene: 8. The CDR3 runs 17 residues. The CDR3 loop reads CASSQDHQTSAQETQYF. DNA for the CDR3: TGCGCCAGCAGCCAAGATCACCAGACTAGCGCACAAGAGACCCAGTACTTC.

The chain joins TRBV4-2 to TRBJ1-1, with D possibly being TRBD1 (6 bases). Germline V gives CDR1 LGHNA, CDR2 YNFKEQ. V shed 0 bases and J shed 5 bases, with 13 bases lying between them. The CDR3 is 15 amino acids. As DNA, the CDR3 is TGTGCCAGCAGCCAAGATAGGGGGAAGGGTACTGAAGCTTTCTTT. Amino acid sequence: CASSQDRGKGTEAFF.

The J gene is TRBJ2-3, the V gene TRBV28, with 9 bases matching TRBD2. The germline gives CDR1 MDHEN, CDR2 SYDVKM. V lost 3 bases to trimming and J lost 0 bases; unmatched junction nucleotides: 10. The CDR3 consists of 18 residues. The CDR3 here is CASSFSFSGGTSTDTQYF. The CDR3 DNA follows: TGTGCCAGCAGTTTTTCTTTTAGCGGGGGAACCAGCACAGATACGCAGTATTTT.

This chain links TRBV23-1 with TRBJ1-2; TRBD1 agrees at 9 bases. TRBV23-1 is labeled an ORF, and its function is uncertain. Trimming took 3 bases from V and 4 from J; bases not matched to a gene: 9. CDR3 length: 16 residues. CDR3 in amino acids: CASSHALKTGGYGYTF. The CDR3, as DNA: TGCGCCAGCAGTCACGCCTTAAAGACAGGGGGCTATGGCTACACCTTC.

This chain uses TRBV5-1 with TRBJ1-2; 9 bases map to TRBD1. The CDR3 sequence is 15 residues long. The V gene end was trimmed by 0 bases and the J gene end by 4 bases; junction bases not matched to a gene: 4. CDR1 and CDR2 (germline): SGHRS, YFSETQ. CDR3 loop: CASSLGQGGLYGYTF. DNA of the CDR3: TGCGCCAGCAGCTTGGGACAGGGGGGACTCTATGGCTACACCTTC.

The chain carries TRBV20-1 and TRBJ2-7, with 8 bases identical to TRBD2. Trimming cost V 3 bases and J 8 bases; bases outside gene matches: 9. The length of the CDR3 is 13 residues. Germline V gives CDR1 DFQATT, CDR2 SNEGSKA (reference sequence). The CDR3 coding sequence is TGCAGTGCTAGTATAGCGGGGACTGTAAAGCAGTACTTC. It codes for CSASIAGTVKQYF.

The chain is built from TRBV5-1 and TRBJ2-3; D gene uncertain. Trimming shortened V by 0 bases and J by 5 bases, and 16 bases separated the two germline ends. CDR1 and CDR2 from the germline V gene are SGHRS and YFSETQ. The CDR3 runs 16 residues. This CDR3 is CASSLEDTRTGDTQYF. The CDR3 bases are TGCGCCAGCAGCTTGGAGGATACCCGAACGGGAGATACGCAGTATTTT.

This clone showed up just once. The J gene is TRBJ1-1, the V gene TRBV7-9; D ambiguous. CDR1 and CDR2 (germline): SEHNR, FQNEAQ (reference sequence). V was pared by 5 bases and J by 5 bases, with 12 bases between. The CDR3 runs to 13 residues. The CDR3 reads CASSEESGTEAFF. CDR3 coding DNA: TGTGCCAGCAGCGAGGAGTCGGGGACTGAAGCTTTCTTT.

The chain is built from TRBV12-5 and TRBJ2-1, with 8 bases fitting TRBD2. V lost 7 bases to trimming and J lost 8 bases; unmatched junction nucleotides: 16. CDR3 size: 16 residues. CDR1 is LGHNT and CDR2 is FRNRAP in the germline V gene. CDR3 residues: CASAVAGGPGGDEQFF. The CDR3 DNA is TGTGCTAGTGCAGTGGCGGGAGGACCGGGGGGCGATGAGCAGTTCTTC.

This chain's CDR3 is CAIRTGINTEAFF. In DNA, the CDR3 is TGTGCCATCAGGACAGGGATCAACACTGAAGCTTTCTTT. The chain uses TRBV10-3 and TRBJ1-1, with 7 bases matching TRBD1. Trimming cost V 6 bases and J 2 bases; bases outside gene matches: 3. This CDR3 has 13 residues. Germline values: CDR1 ENHRY, CDR2 SYGVKD.

V is TRBV28 and J is TRBJ1-2, with 10 bases matching TRBD1. The J segment lost 5 bases and the V segment lost 5 bases, leaving 14 bases of the junction unmatched. The V gene's germline CDR1 is MDHEN and CDR2 SYDVKM. CDR3 length: 17 residues. The CDR3 region is CASSPLRDRGSRYGYTF. In DNA, the CDR3 is TGTGCCAGCAGTCCCCTCCGGGACAGGGGAAGCCGGTATGGCTACACCTTC.

V gene TRBV30 combines with J gene TRBJ1-2, with D perhaps matching TRBD1 (6 bases). Deletions cut 1 base from V and 2 bases from J, with 14 bases between. The CDR3 has 15 residues. CDR1 and CDR2 from the germline V gene are GTSNPN and SVGIG (reference sequence). The CDR3 nucleotides are TGTGCCTGGAGTGGCCCCGGGACATCCAACTATGGCTACACCTTC. Translating gives CAWSGPGTSNYGYTF.

The rearrangement uses TRBV11-1 and TRBJ2-5; D is possibly TRBD2 (6 bases). The CDR3 covers 14 residues. Germline-derived CDR1 and CDR2 are SGHAT and FQDESV (reference sequence). The V gene lost 5 bases and the J gene lost 4 bases, with 14 bases spanning the gap. In nucleotides, the CDR3 is TGTGCCAGCAGCGGGGAACGGGACTTAGAGACCCAGTACTTC. It encodes CASSGERDLETQYF. Full variable domain (outside the CDR3, taken from reference TRBV11-1 and TRBJ2-5): EAEVAQSPRYKITEKSQAVAFWCDPISGHATLYWYRQILGQGPELLVQFQDESVVDDSQLPKDRFSAERLKGVDSTLKIQPAELGDSAMYLCASSGERDLETQYFGPGTRLLVL.

This clone appeared once. The rearrangement uses TRBV18 and TRBJ2-1; the match to TRBD1 covers 8 bases. The CDR3 loop spans 17 amino acids. J gave up 10 bases and V 4 bases, and 18 bases lay outside the gene matches. CDR1 and CDR2 from the germline V gene are KGHSH and LQKENI. The CDR3 DNA follows: TGTGCCAGCTCACGAACCGACAGGGGTTCCTACCAACAAGAGCAGTTCTTC. Amino acids: CASSRTDRGSYQQEQFF.

The chain carries TRBV7-3 and TRBJ2-3, with 16 positions matching TRBD2. Trimming cost V 2 bases and J 3 bases; bases outside gene matches: 17. Germline CDR1 is SGHTA and CDR2 is FQGTGA. The CDR3 has 22 amino acids. The CDR3: CASSLWVPGLAGGHGRTDTQYF. As DNA, the CDR3 is TGTGCCAGCAGCTTATGGGTGCCGGGACTAGCGGGAGGGCACGGAAGGACAGATACGCAGTATTTT.

The rearrangement uses TRBV7-8 and TRBJ2-7; 8 bases agree with TRBD2. Germline values: CDR1 SGHVS, CDR2 FQNEAQ. The V segment lost 4 bases and the J segment 11 bases; nucleotides outside the gene matches: 19. The CDR3 is made up of 16 amino acids. In DNA form, the CDR3 reads TGTGCCAGCAGCTCAAAAGCCGGGACATCCACCGGGGGGGAGTACTTC. Amino acid sequence: CASSSKAGTSTGGEYF. The full variable domain, rest sourced from reference TRBV7-8 and TRBJ2-7, is GAGVSQSPRYKVAKRGQDVALRCDPISGHVSLFWYQQALGQGPEFLTYFQNEAQLDKSGLPSDRFFAERPEGSVSTLKIQRTQQEDSAVYLCASSSKAGTSTGGEYFGPGTRLTVT.